A single sample is the source of the 28 T cell receptor beta chains below, sequenced in a study of breast tumors, draining lymph nodes, adjacent tissues. The lymph nodes were axillary draining lymph nodes from breast cancer patients. TCRdb reprocessed the multiplex PCR reads via MiXCR and lists one record per CDR3 protein. The repertoire consists of about 94,000 distinct CDR3 sequences, with 25% to 35% occurring once and the leading ten covering 7.5% to 10%. The sample was axillary lymph node tissue. These TCRs come from a female donor with breast cancer. Some clones in this sample may be carry-over from other donors' samples.

The V call is TRBV2, the J call TRBJ1-2, with 9 bases matching TRBD1. The J segment lost 5 bases and the V segment lost 8 bases, leaving 12 bases of the junction unmatched. Germline V gene lookup returns CDR1 SNHLY and CDR2 FYNNEI. The CDR3 covers 15 residues. The CDR3 reads CASLPGQGVLYGYTF. The CDR3 nucleotides read TGTGCCAGCCTTCCGGGACAGGGAGTTTTGTATGGCTACACCTTC.

This clonotype was detected a few times. The CDR3, as DNA: TGTGCCAGCAGTTTAGCAGGGGGCGCGGGCGGGAGAGCCTACGAGCAGTACTTC. Translation gives CASSLAGGAGGRAYEQYF. V gene TRBV28 combines with J gene TRBJ2-7, with D possibly TRBD1 on 8 matching bases. V lost 2 bases to trimming and J lost 2 bases, with 22 bases between them. The CDR3 covers 18 residues. Germline assignment: CDR1 MDHEN and CDR2 SYDVKM. Full variable domain (rest looked up from reference TRBV28 and TRBJ2-7): DVKVTQSSRYLVKRTGEKVFLECVQDMDHENMFWYRQDPGLGLRLIYFSYDVKMKEKGDIPEGYSVSREKKERFSLILESASTNQTSMYLCASSLAGGAGGRAYEQYFGPGTRLTVT.

This clonotype was seen repeatedly, ten times or more. V usage is TRBV3-1 and J usage is TRBJ2-7, with a possible D match to TRBD2 (7 bases). The ends were cut back, 4 bases at V and 2 bases at J, with 15 bases in the middle. The CDR3 spans 15 residues. Germline V lookup: CDR1 LGHDT, CDR2 YNNKEL (reference sequence). CDR3 nucleotide sequence: TGTGCCAGCAGCCGCCGGGGGGCGGGGGCCTACGAGCAGTACTTC. It is translated as CASSRRGAGAYEQYF.

This clonotype has at least ten counts. A read error may explain this, as a much larger clone is one base away. CDR3 in DNA: TGCAGTGCAAACGGAGCCCAAGAGCAGTCCTTC. Encoded protein: CSANGAQEQSF. The chain combines TRBV20-1 with TRBJ2-7; D unresolved. This CDR3 spans 11 amino acids. Germline V gene data show CDR1 as DFQATT and CDR2 as SNEGSKA (reference sequence).

This clonotype was observed at least ten times. The J gene is TRBJ2-3, the V gene TRBV5-6, with unresolved D. The CDR3 is made up of 14 amino acids. V lost 0 bases and J lost 4, with 9 bases in between. CDR1 and CDR2 from the germline V gene are SGHDT and YYEEEE. The CDR3 sequence is CASSLVSLSDTQYF. The CDR3 region has the DNA TGTGCCAGCAGCTTGGTATCCCTCTCAGATACGCAGTATTTT. Filled out from reference TRBV5-6 and TRBJ2-3, the complete variable domain reads DAGVTQSPTHLIKTRGQQVTLRCSPKSGHDTVSWYQQALGQGPQFIFQYYEEEERQRGNFPDRFSGHQFPNYSSELNVNALLLGDSALYLCASSLVSLSDTQYFGPGTRLTVL.

This clonotype was picked up many times. This rearrangement joins TRBV6-5 to TRBJ1-2, with D tentatively TRBD1 (6 bases). Germline CDR1 is MNHEY and CDR2 is SVGAGI. The CDR3 contains 15 residues. V lost 4 bases, J lost 4 bases, and 16 bases lay in between. This CDR3 reads CASSSIWAGAYGYTF. The CDR3 DNA sequence: TGTGCCAGCAGTTCAATCTGGGCGGGGGCCTATGGCTACACCTTC.

In its sample, this clonotype was seen many times. The chain uses TRBV7-2 and TRBJ1-5; D is unclear. The CDR3 is made up of 13 amino acids. V lost 5 bases, J lost 6 bases, and 11 bases lay in between. Germline V gene sequence: CDR1 SGHTA, CDR2 FQGNSA. This chain's CDR3 is CASSTSAGQPQHF. CDR3 in DNA: TGTGCCAGCAGCACCAGCGCGGGTCAGCCCCAGCATTTT.

This clonotype was observed at least ten times. This chain links TRBV6-5 with TRBJ1-5; 9 bases are a match to TRBD1. This CDR3 spans 15 amino acids. J was trimmed by 4 bases and V by 5 bases; bases with no gene match: 6. Germline CDR1 is MNHEY and CDR2 is SVGAGI. The CDR3 region has the DNA TGTGCCAGCAGTGATCCGGGACAGGGTAATCAGCCCCAGCATTTT. This codes for CASSDPGQGNQPQHF.

This clonotype was seen many times. The V and J genes are TRBV6-1 and TRBJ1-5; D remains ambiguous. Germline CDR1 and CDR2: MNHNS and SASEGT. The length of the CDR3 is 15 residues. Trimming stripped 4 bases from V and 2 bases from J, with 12 bases between. The CDR3 loop reads CASSVEGGGNQPQHF. The CDR3, as DNA: TGTGCCAGCAGTGTTGAAGGAGGTGGCAATCAGCCCCAGCATTTT.

This clonotype appeared many times. The chain joins TRBV7-2 to TRBJ1-2; the D is unclear. The CDR3 covers 14 residues. Germline V lookup: CDR1 SGHTA, CDR2 FQGNSA. Trimming removed 5 bases from V and 5 bases from J, with 15 bases in between. In DNA form, the CDR3 reads TGTGCCAGCAGCCCCTATGGAGAAACTTATGGCTACACCTTC. Protein sequence: CASSPYGETYGYTF.

The chain joins TRBV19 to TRBJ2-1; possible D gene TRBD2, 5 bases. Germline CDR1 reads LNHDA; CDR2 reads SQIVND (reference sequence). Trimming removed 6 bases from V and 5 bases from J, with 11 bases in between. The CDR3 covers 13 residues. CDR3 amino acids: CASRDFVNNEQFF. CDR3 coding DNA: TGTGCCAGTAGGGACTTCGTGAACAATGAGCAGTTCTTC.

The table lists this clonotype with a few counts. V gene TRBV27 combines with J gene TRBJ1-1; D remains ambiguous. The germline V and J ends were trimmed by 5 bases and 3 bases, with 10 bases remaining between them. The CDR3 runs 13 residues. Germline loops: CDR1 MNHEY, CDR2 SMNVEV (reference sequence). The CDR3 coding sequence is TGTGCCAGCAGTCTAAGTGCGGACACTGAAGCTTTCTTT. Its translation: CASSLSADTEAFF.

On this clonotype: The junction departs from germline at one end; a sequencing error may be responsible. V is TRBV20-1 and J is TRBJ1-3; D not certain. There are 14 residues in the CDR3. In germline, CDR1 is DFQATT, CDR2 SNEGSKA (reference sequence). The CDR3 reads CGARRGISGNTIYF. Here the CDR3 DNA reads TGCGGTGCTCGACGAGGGATCTCTGGAAACACCATATACTTT.

In regard to this clonotype: A much larger clone is a single base away; this may be a read error. CDR3 in DNA: TGTGCCAGCGGCTCGAGCGGGGTATTAAACATTCAGTACTTC. This translates into CASGSSGVLNIQYF. This chain joins TRBV11-2 and TRBJ2-4, with 7 bases fitting TRBD2. Germline V gene data show CDR1 as SGHAT and CDR2 as FQNNGV. V shed 8 bases and J 6 bases; nucleotides not matched to a gene: 10. CDR3 length: 14 amino acids.

J is TRBJ2-7 and V is TRBV11-2; D not resolved. The germline V and J ends were trimmed by 5 bases and 1 base, with 12 bases remaining between them. The germline V gene encodes CDR1 SGHAT and CDR2 FQNNGV. The CDR3 spans 14 residues. The CDR3 DNA reads TGTGCCAGCAGCCAACGCCCAGGTTCCTACGAGCAGTACTTC. Amino acid sequence: CASSQRPGSYEQYF.

This clonotype has ten or more counts. The CDR3 spells CASTLERVGGELFF. The CDR3 bases are TGTGCCAGCACCCTTGAAAGGGTCGGCGGGGAGCTGTTTTTT. The gene calls are TRBV12-3 or TRBV12-4 and TRBJ2-2; D gene ambiguous. V was trimmed by 7 bases and J by 7 bases, leaving 16 bases between them. The CDR3 has 14 amino acids.

At least ten counts were recorded for this clonotype. The V and J genes are TRBV20-1 and TRBJ2-1; TRBD2 aligns across 7 bases. CDR3 length equals 14 residues. J lost 4 bases, V lost 6 bases, and 9 bases had no gene match. Germline CDR1 and CDR2: DFQATT and SNEGSKA (reference sequence). In nucleotides, the CDR3 is TGCAGTGCAAAGCGGGACCAAGTTTACAATGAGCAGTTCTTC. This codes for CSAKRDQVYNEQFF.

A remark on this clonotype: One junction end disagrees with the germline gene, perhaps due to a read error. V is TRBV2 and J is TRBJ2-7; D may be TRBD1 (6 bases). Looked up from germline, CDR1 is SNHLY and CDR2 is FYNNEI. This CDR3 contains 14 residues. This CDR3 reads CASSAGAGHYEQYF. The CDR3 DNA sequence: TGTGCCAGCAGTGCAGGGGCAGGACACTACGAACAGTACTTC.

This clonotype was counted at least ten times. J is TRBJ1-1 and V is TRBV7-8, with unresolved D. CDR1 SGHVS and CDR2 FQNEAQ come from the germline V gene. The CDR3 is 11 residues long. Trimming removed 7 bases at V and 2 bases at J, with 5 bases between. DNA of the CDR3: TGTGCCAGCACACAAAACACTGAAGCTTTCTTT. Amino acid sequence: CASTQNTEAFF.

The J gene is TRBJ1-4, the V gene TRBV7-2; no firm D call. This CDR3 contains 14 residues. Trimming pared 5 bases from V and 11 bases from J, leaving 18 bases between. Per the germline V gene, CDR1 is SGHTA and CDR2 is FQGNSA. DNA of the CDR3: TGTGCCAGCAGCCTAGAGACTTGCTTAGCTAAACTGTTTTTT. Protein product: CASSLETCLAKLFF.

The chain employs TRBV11-2 and TRBJ1-5, with no clear D. The CDR3 spans 14 residues. The germline V gene has CDR1 SGHAT and CDR2 FQNNGV. Trimming shortened V by 0 bases and J by 1 base, and 4 bases separated the two germline ends. The CDR3, as DNA: TGTGCCAGCAGCTTAGAAGTAAGCAATCAGCCCCAGCATTTT. Its translation: CASSLEVSNQPQHF.

This clonotype was seen a handful of times. This may be a read error: a much more frequent sequence differs by one nucleotide. No conserved phenylalanine or tryptophan is present at the end of the CDR3, so a read error is the likely explanation. The chain links TRBV19 to TRBJ2-1, with TRBD2 matching over 10 bases. The trim removed 5 bases at V and 3 bases at J, leaving 7 bases unmatched. Germline V CDR1 and CDR2: LNHDA, SQIVND (reference sequence). There are 16 residues in the CDR3. This CDR3 reads CASSLSGTSDYNEQFS. The DNA for the CDR3 is TGTGCCAGTAGTCTTTCCGGGACTAGCGACTACAATGAGCAGTTCTCC.

With respect to this clonotype: Since the CDR3 does not end with the conserved phenylalanine or tryptophan, this likely comes from a read error. It is unclear where the CDR3 begins or ends on the DNA, so no DNA is shown, and the CDR3 is as TCRdb lists it. The chain recombines TRBV19 with TRBJ1-3; the table gives TRBD1 as D, unverified against the DNA. The CDR3 is 16 residues long, counting both termini. CDR1 and CDR2 (germline): LNHDA, SQIVND (reference sequence). The CDR3 sequence is CASSIPDRVGGNTILL.

The chain combines TRBV30 with TRBJ1-1; TRBD1 might be the D (5 bases). The ends were cut back, 4 bases at V and 1 base at J, with 13 bases in the middle. The CDR3 has 14 residues. Germline CDR1 is GTSNPN and CDR2 is SVGIG (reference sequence). This CDR3 reads CAWKSPGENTEAFF. CDR3 bases: TGTGCCTGGAAAAGCCCGGGGGAGAACACTGAAGCTTTCTTT.

This clonotype has a count of ten or more. The chain combines TRBV5-1 with TRBJ2-1; TRBD1 agrees at 8 bases. The CDR3 contains 16 residues. Germline CDR1 SGHRS, CDR2 YFSETQ. The V segment lost 0 bases and the J segment 4 bases; nucleotides outside the gene matches: 6. CDR3 region: CASSLGSGQAYNEQFF. DNA of the CDR3: TGCGCCAGCAGCTTGGGATCGGGACAGGCGTACAATGAGCAGTTCTTC.

This clonotype was seen ten or more times. The chain's CDR3 is CASSILAGPSTDTQYF. CDR3 coding DNA: TGTGCCAGCTCCATTCTTGCGGGACCTAGCACAGATACGCAGTATTTT. The chain joins TRBV5-5 to TRBJ2-3; TRBD2 is a possible D gene (6 bases). This CDR3 region has 16 residues. The germline V gene has CDR1 SGHKS and CDR2 YYEKEE (reference sequence). The V end was cut by 7 bases, the J end by 0 bases, with 18 bases between.

The J gene is TRBJ2-7, the V gene TRBV12-3 or TRBV12-4; 7 bases agree with TRBD1. J gave up 5 bases and V 6 bases, and 10 bases lay outside the gene matches. This CDR3 contains 14 residues. CDR3 bases: TGTGCCAGCAGAACCCGACAGGGTTCGGACGAGCAGTACTTC. Translating gives CASRTRQGSDEQYF.

This clonotype was detected only a few times. The chain combines TRBV14 with TRBJ2-5, with D maybe TRBD1 (5 bases). The germline V gene encodes CDR1 SGHDN and CDR2 FVKESK. Between the trimmed V and J ends, which lost 3 bases and 3 bases, there was a span of 32 bases. This CDR3 comprises 21 residues. CDR3 region: CASSHPSSPRQILYREETQYF. The CDR3 nucleotides are TGTGCCAGCAGCCATCCATCGTCACCCCGACAGATCTTATACAGAGAAGAGACCCAGTACTTC.